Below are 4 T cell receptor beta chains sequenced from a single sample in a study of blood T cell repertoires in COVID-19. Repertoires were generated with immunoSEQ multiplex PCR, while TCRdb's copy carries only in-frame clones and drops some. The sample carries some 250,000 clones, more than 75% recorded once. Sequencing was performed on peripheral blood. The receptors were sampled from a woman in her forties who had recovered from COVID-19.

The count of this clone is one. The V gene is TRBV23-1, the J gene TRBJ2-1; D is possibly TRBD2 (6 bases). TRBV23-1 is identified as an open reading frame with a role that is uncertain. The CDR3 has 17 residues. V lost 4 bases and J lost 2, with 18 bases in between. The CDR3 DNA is TGCGCCAGCAGTCCAATCGGAGGGTCCCTAACCTACAATGAGCAGTTCTTC. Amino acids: CASSPIGGSLTYNEQFF.

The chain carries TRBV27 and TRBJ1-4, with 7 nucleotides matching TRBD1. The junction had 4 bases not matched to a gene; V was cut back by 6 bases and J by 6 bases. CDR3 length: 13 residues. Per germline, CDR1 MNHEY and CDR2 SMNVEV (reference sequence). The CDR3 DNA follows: TGTGCCAGCAGGACAGGGTCCTATGAAAAACTGTTTTTT. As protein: CASRTGSYEKLFF.

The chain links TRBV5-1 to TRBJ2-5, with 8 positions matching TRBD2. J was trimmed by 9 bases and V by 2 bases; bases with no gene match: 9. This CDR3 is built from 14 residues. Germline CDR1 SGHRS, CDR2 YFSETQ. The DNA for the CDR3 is TGCGCCAGCAGCTTCGGGCGGGAGGAGGGTCCCCAGTACTTC. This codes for CASSFGREEGPQYF.

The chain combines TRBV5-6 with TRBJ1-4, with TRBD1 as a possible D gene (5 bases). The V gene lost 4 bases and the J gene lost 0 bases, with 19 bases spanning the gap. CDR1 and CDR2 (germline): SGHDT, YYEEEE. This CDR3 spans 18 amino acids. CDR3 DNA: TGTGCCAGCAGCCCCCTGGGTAGGGGCTATACAACTAATGAAAAACTGTTTTTT. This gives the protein CASSPLGRGYTTNEKLFF.